The 32 T cell receptor beta chains in this list originate from one sample, sequenced in a study of T cells in localized non-small cell lung cancer. Some clones are missing from TCRdb's copy, which holds only in-frame ones; the method was immunoSEQ multiplex PCR. The sample lists 25,000 or so clones; around nine tenths were seen once. The sequences come from peripheral blood, collected before any cancer treatment. These receptors were collected from a woman aged 35 to 70 with stage I lung adenocarcinoma.

This chain connects TRBV27 to TRBJ1-1; D may be TRBD1 (5 bases). The ends were cut back, 6 bases at V and 4 bases at J, with 12 bases in the middle. Germline CDR1 is MNHEY and CDR2 is SMNVEV (reference sequence). CDR3 length: 13 residues. Written as DNA, the CDR3 is TGTGCCAGCAGCGAAAGGGGTCCCACTGAAGCTTTCTTT. The encoded protein is CASSERGPTEAFF.

The chain couples TRBV7-2 to TRBJ2-1; perhaps TRBD2 as D (5 bases). Per germline, CDR1 SGHTA and CDR2 FQGNSA. This CDR3 spans 17 amino acids. V was trimmed by 5 bases and J by 4 bases, leaving 21 bases between them. The CDR3 coding sequence is TGTGCCAGCAGCCCCAGATGGGGAGCGGTAACTTACAATGAGCAGTTCTTC. Protein product: CASSPRWGAVTYNEQFF.

This chain connects TRBV27 to TRBJ2-5, with D possibly being TRBD2 (6 bases). CDR3 length: 15 residues. CDR1 and CDR2 (germline): MNHEY, SMNVEV (reference sequence). Deletions cut 5 bases from V and 5 bases from J, with 18 bases between. The CDR3 sequence is CASSDPGIAVETQYF. The CDR3 DNA reads TGTGCCAGCAGTGACCCGGGTATAGCGGTCGAGACCCAGTACTTC.

This rearrangement joins TRBV28 to TRBJ1-1; D is possibly TRBD1 (5 bases). Germline loops: CDR1 MDHEN, CDR2 SYDVKM. Trimming shortened V by 7 bases and J by 4 bases, and 13 bases separated the two germline ends. CDR3 length equals 13 residues. The CDR3, as DNA: TGTGCCAGCAAAGGGGTGGGGAGCACTGAAGCTTTCTTT. This gives the protein CASKGVGSTEAFF.

This chain links TRBV29-1 with TRBJ2-3, with TRBD2 matching over 8 bases. The germline CDR1 and CDR2 sequences are SQVTM and ANQGSEA. This CDR3 has 14 residues. J was trimmed by 5 bases and V by 2 bases; bases with no gene match: 6. As DNA, the CDR3 is TGCAGCGTTGAACAGCGGGAGTTAGGAGATACGCAGTATTTT. Amino acids: CSVEQRELGDTQYF.

Here the CDR3 reads CAWTELAGAKDTQYF. The DNA of the CDR3 is TGTGCCTGGACGGAACTAGCGGGAGCCAAAGATACGCAGTATTTT. V is TRBV30 and J is TRBJ2-3; 11 bases align to TRBD2. Trimming at V came to 4 bases and at J to 5 bases, leaving 8 bases not matched to a gene. This CDR3 comprises 15 residues. The germline CDR1 and CDR2 sequences are GTSNPN and SVGIG (reference sequence).

V gene TRBV29-1 combines with J gene TRBJ2-7; no definite D call. The CDR3 has 12 amino acids. The germline V gene encodes CDR1 SQVTM and CDR2 ANQGSEA. V was clipped by 4 bases and J by 2 bases, with 9 bases between them. CDR3 amino acids: CSVVVDTYEQYF. CDR3 DNA sequence: TGCAGCGTTGTAGTTGATACCTACGAGCAGTACTTC.

This chain links TRBV6-5 with TRBJ1-5, with no clear D. In germline, CDR1 is MNHEY, CDR2 SVGAGI. V gave up 6 bases and J gave up 1 base, with 13 bases separating them. The CDR3 length is 15 residues. CDR3 in DNA: TGTGCCAGCAGAAGATCTACAGCGAGCAATCAGCCCCAGCATTTT. Amino acids: CASRRSTASNQPQHF.

The chain couples TRBV6-5 to TRBJ2-2, with D unclear. CDR3 length equals 14 residues. CDR1 and CDR2 (germline): MNHEY, SVGAGI. Trimming took off 7 bases at V and 3 bases at J, with 12 bases between the two ends. The DNA of the CDR3 is TGTGCCAGCAAGTTGAGACGCTACACCGGGGAGCTGTTTTTT. Residues: CASKLRRYTGELFF.

This chain connects TRBV5-4 to TRBJ2-5, with TRBD1 matching 7 bases. The V and J ends lost 5 bases and 2 bases, in that order; junction bases with no gene match: 6. CDR3 length: 14 residues. CDR1 is SGHNT, CDR2 YYREEE, per germline (reference sequence). The CDR3 loop is CASSSRTGQETQYF. The DNA of the CDR3 is TGTGCCAGCAGTTCACGGACAGGACAAGAGACCCAGTACTTC.

J is TRBJ1-5 and V is TRBV7-6, with a weak D call TRBD1 (5 bases). CDR1 and CDR2 from the germline V gene are SGHVS and FNYEAQ. Trimming took off 5 bases at V and 2 bases at J, with 10 bases between the two ends. CDR3 length: 14 residues. The chain's CDR3 is CASSPQGGNQPQHF. The CDR3 region has the DNA TGTGCCAGCAGCCCGCAGGGCGGCAATCAGCCCCAGCATTTT.

V gene TRBV5-1 combines with J gene TRBJ2-1; no firm D call. V was cut by 3 bases and J by 16 bases, with 20 bases left in between. The CDR3 runs 13 residues. CDR1 is SGHRS, CDR2 YFSETQ, per germline. The CDR3 DNA follows: TGCGCCAGCAGCTCGCCCCCCGGACGCTTGCAATTCTTC. It translates to CASSSPPGRLQFF.

The chain combines TRBV5-1 with TRBJ2-5; unclear D gene. V was shortened by 0 bases and J by 5 bases, with 14 bases between the two germline ends. The CDR3 extends over 15 amino acids. Germline assignment: CDR1 SGHRS and CDR2 YFSETQ. This CDR3 is CASSLVVRNGETQYF. The CDR3 DNA sequence: TGCGCCAGCAGCTTGGTAGTTAGGAATGGCGAGACCCAGTACTTC.

The V gene is TRBV11-1, the J gene TRBJ2-5; the D is unclear. The CDR3 extends over 11 amino acids. The V end lost 3 bases, the J end lost 5 bases, and 4 bases lay between the germline ends. CDR1 is SGHAT and CDR2 is FQDESV in the germline V gene (reference sequence). The CDR3 region has the DNA TGTGCCAGCAGCTTCGGGGAGACCCAGTACTTC. Amino acids: CASSFGETQYF.

The genes are TRBV29-1 and TRBJ2-7; D remains ambiguous. The CDR3 contains 14 residues. Germline V gene sequence: CDR1 SQVTM, CDR2 ANQGSEA. Trimming cost V 3 bases and J 7 bases, with 19 bases left between them. This CDR3 is CSVEVGSALGEQYF. DNA for the CDR3: TGCAGCGTTGAGGTGGGGTCCGCATTGGGTGAGCAGTACTTC.

This clone occurred a few times. This chain joins TRBV5-6 and TRBJ1-2, with D maybe TRBD1 (5 bases). Germline CDR1 reads SGHDT; CDR2 reads YYEEEE. V lost 3 bases and J 2 bases, leaving 8 bases between the germline ends. The CDR3 length is 13 residues. CDR3 sequence reads: CASSSGQNYGYTF. CDR3 nucleotides: TGTGCCAGCAGCTCCGGACAAAACTATGGCTACACCTTC. Full variable domain (missing parts from reference TRBV5-6 and TRBJ1-2): DAGVTQSPTHLIKTRGQQVTLRCSPKSGHDTVSWYQQALGQGPQFIFQYYEEEERQRGNFPDRFSGHQFPNYSSELNVNALLLGDSALYLCASSSGQNYGYTFGSGTRLTVV.

This sequence joins TRBV18 and TRBJ2-2; a possible D gene is TRBD1 (5 bases). The V end lost 0 bases, the J end lost 2 bases, and 13 bases lay between the germline ends. Germline CDR1 reads KGHSH; CDR2 reads LQKENI. This CDR3 region has 17 residues. In nucleotides, the CDR3 is TGTGCCAGCTCACCACCGGGGAAGGGGCGAAACACCGGGGAGCTGTTTTTT. Its translation is CASSPPGKGRNTGELFF.

The chain uses TRBV28 and TRBJ1-3; 9 nucleotides match TRBD1. The CDR3 totals 14 residues. Trimming at V came to 5 bases and at J to 7 bases, leaving 6 bases not matched to a gene. Germline CDR1 and CDR2: MDHEN and SYDVKM. The CDR3 nucleotides read TGTGCCAGCAGTCGGGGACAGGGAAGGAACACCATATATTTT. It is translated as CASSRGQGRNTIYF.

This clone was seen a handful of times. This rearrangement joins TRBV19 to TRBJ2-1; weak D call: TRBD1 (6 bases). V shed 4 bases and J shed 7 bases, with 11 bases lying between them. Germline V lookup: CDR1 LNHDA, CDR2 SQIVND (reference sequence). The length of the CDR3 is 13 residues. CDR3 bases: TGTGCCAGTAGTAAAACAGGGTTTAATGAGCAGTTCTTC. This encodes CASSKTGFNEQFF.

The chain joins TRBV7-2 to TRBJ2-7, with no clear D. V lost 5 bases to trimming and J lost 5 bases, with 16 bases between them. Germline values: CDR1 SGHTA, CDR2 FQGNSA. The CDR3 totals 14 residues. In DNA, the CDR3 is TGTGCCAGCAGCCCCTCCTCACCGAGCCACGAGCAGTACTTC. This sequence encodes CASSPSSPSHEQYF.

On this clone itself: Other DNA sequences in the sample encode the same CDR3. This sequence joins TRBV7-3 and TRBJ2-6; possibly TRBD1 for D (5 bases). Looked up from germline, CDR1 is SGHTA and CDR2 is FQGTGA. The CDR3 has 17 amino acids. V was clipped by 4 bases and J by 4 bases, with 17 bases between them. This CDR3 is CASSSDGSGWGANVLTF. The CDR3 DNA reads as TGTGCCAGCAGCTCGGACGGGTCAGGGTGGGGGGCCAACGTCCTGACTTTC. Based on the CDR3 plus reference TRBV7-3 and TRBJ2-6, the full variable domain is GAGVSQTPSNKVTEKGKYVELRCDPISGHTALYWYRQSLGQGPEFLIYFQGTGAADDSGLPNDRFFAVRPEGSVSTLKIQRTERGDSAVYLCASSSDGSGWGANVLTFGAGSRLTVL.

The chain couples TRBV11-3 to TRBJ2-1; 12 nucleotides line up with TRBD2. From germline, CDR1 is SGHNT and CDR2 YENEEA. The ends lost 3 bases at V and 8 bases at J; junction bases unmatched: 5. The CDR3 totals 15 residues. The CDR3 nucleotides read TGTGCCAGCAGCTTCCTAGCGGGAGGGCTCGATGAGCAGTTCTTC. Encoded protein: CASSFLAGGLDEQFF. The full variable domain, with the rest looked up from reference TRBV11-3 and TRBJ2-1, is EAGVVQSPRYKIIEKKQPVAFWCNPISGHNTLYWYLQNLGQGPELLIRYENEEAVDDSQLPKDRFSAERLKGVDSTLKIQPAELGDSAVYLCASSFLAGGLDEQFFGPGTRLTVL.

This sequence joins TRBV27 and TRBJ2-7; D might be TRBD2 (5 bases). The CDR3 loop spans 14 amino acids. Trimming shortened V by 5 bases and J by 5 bases, and 16 bases separated the two germline ends. Germline V gene sequence: CDR1 MNHEY, CDR2 SMNVEV (reference sequence). Here the CDR3 DNA reads TGTGCCAGCAGTCGGGGAGTTATGGCCCACGAGCAGTACTTC. Its protein is CASSRGVMAHEQYF.

The chain combines TRBV7-8 with TRBJ1-6; 7 bases line up with TRBD1. J gave up 5 bases and V 4 bases, and 5 bases lay outside the gene matches. The germline gives CDR1 SGHVS, CDR2 FQNEAQ. This CDR3 is 15 amino acids long. The CDR3, as DNA: TGTGCCAGCAGCTCCCGGGACAGCAATAATTCACCCCTCCACTTT. Translating it yields CASSSRDSNNSPLHF.

V gene TRBV7-2 combines with J gene TRBJ2-1; no definite D call. V lost 1 base, J lost 6 bases, and 7 bases lay in between. The CDR3 consists of 13 residues. In germline, CDR1 is SGHTA, CDR2 FQGNSA. The chain's CDR3 is CASSLEGGNEQFF. Here the CDR3 DNA reads TGTGCCAGCAGCTTAGAAGGTGGCAATGAGCAGTTCTTC.

This chain connects TRBV27 to TRBJ2-5; weak D call: TRBD2 (6 bases). CDR1 and CDR2 (germline): MNHEY, SMNVEV (reference sequence). The CDR3 runs 16 residues. Trimming removed 3 bases from V and 4 bases from J, with 18 bases in between. CDR3 in amino acids: CASSFRVPGVRETQYF. For the CDR3, the DNA is TGTGCCAGCAGTTTTAGGGTCCCGGGAGTGAGAGAGACCCAGTACTTC.

V usage is TRBV5-1 and J usage is TRBJ2-7; 7 bases line up with TRBD2. The CDR3 spans 12 residues. Unmatched junction bases numbered 4, after V lost 4 bases and J lost 6 bases. The germline V gene encodes CDR1 SGHRS and CDR2 YFSETQ. CDR3 loop: CASSPGGVEQYF. The CDR3 DNA sequence: TGCGCCAGCAGCCCGGGAGGAGTCGAGCAGTACTTC.

The CDR3 DNA is TGCGCCAGCAGCTTGGGTGGGAGGGCAGATACGCAGTATTTT. Amino acid sequence: CASSLGGRADTQYF. The J gene is TRBJ2-3, the V gene TRBV5-1, with 7 bases fitting TRBD2. CDR1 and CDR2 from the germline V gene are SGHRS and YFSETQ. The junction had 2 bases not matched to a gene; V was cut back by 0 bases and J by 4 bases. This CDR3 contains 14 residues.

The chain is built from TRBV7-3 and TRBJ2-5; 7 bases match TRBD2. This CDR3 is built from 14 residues. Germline-derived CDR1 and CDR2 are SGHTA and FQGTGA. V lost 2 bases to trimming and J lost 5 bases; unmatched junction nucleotides: 5. In DNA, the CDR3 is TGTGCCAGCAGCTTAGATCGCGGGAGTGAGACCCAGTACTTC. It encodes CASSLDRGSETQYF.

The chain has TRBV27 and TRBJ2-1; weak D call: TRBD1 (5 bases). V was cut by 3 bases and J by 4 bases, with 13 bases left in between. This CDR3 comprises 15 residues. Germline values: CDR1 MNHEY, CDR2 SMNVEV (reference sequence). The CDR3 reads CASSFLQGQYNEQFF. The CDR3 DNA reads TGTGCCAGCAGTTTTCTTCAGGGCCAATACAATGAGCAGTTCTTC.

The gene calls are TRBV18 and TRBJ1-4; D is undetermined. Germline CDR1 and CDR2: KGHSH and LQKENI. The ends were cut back, 6 bases at V and 5 bases at J, with 10 bases in the middle. The CDR3 runs 13 residues. CDR3 bases: TGTGCCAGCTCGTTAACGATAAATGAAAAACTGTTTTTT. Translation gives CASSLTINEKLFF.

The rearrangement links TRBV7-8 to TRBJ1-1; TRBD1 might be the D (6 bases). The CDR3 loop spans 13 amino acids. Trimming shortened V by 6 bases and J by 7 bases, and 15 bases separated the two germline ends. Looked up from germline, CDR1 is SGHVS and CDR2 is FQNEAQ. CDR3 residues: CASRVTGNGEAFF. The CDR3 region has the DNA TGTGCCAGCAGAGTTACAGGGAACGGTGAAGCTTTCTTT. Full variable domain (rest looked up from reference TRBV7-8 and TRBJ1-1): GAGVSQSPRYKVAKRGQDVALRCDPISGHVSLFWYQQALGQGPEFLTYFQNEAQLDKSGLPSDRFFAERPEGSVSTLKIQRTQQEDSAVYLCASRVTGNGEAFFGQGTRLTVV.